This entry features one T cell receptor beta chain sequence. The method was immunoSEQ multiplex PCR; TCRdb's version includes in-frame clones alone and lacks a portion of them. Of fewer than 70,000 clones listed, roughly 91% are singletons. CDR1 is MNHNS and CDR2 is SASEGT in the germline V gene. Germline trimming cut 3 bases from V and 5 bases from J; bases unmatched to any gene: 3. The CDR3 length is 14 residues. This sample is part of a study of T cell changes during pregnancy in multiple sclerosis. The V gene is TRBV6-1, the J gene TRBJ2-3; TRBD1 agrees at 9 bases. The sequence was obtained from a female donor with multiple sclerosis, enrolled in a pregnancy study. The material sequenced was peripheral blood, taken in the third trimester of pregnancy. The CDR3 DNA reads as TGTGCCAGCAGTGAGGGACAGGGCGTAGATACGCAGTATTTT. Residues: CASSEGQGVDTQYF.